There are a few counts of the clone carrying this T cell receptor (beta chain). The antigen is unknown. TCRdb recomputed calls from the RT-PCR reads with MiXCR, one row per CDR3 protein. This repertoire shows about 19,000 distinct CDR3 sequences, around two thirds found once; its top ten account for less than 2.5%. These data originate in a study of yellow fever vaccine responses in identical twins. Germline CDR1 and CDR2: SGHNT and YENEEA. This CDR3 is 15 amino acids long. J gave up 3 bases and V 1 base, and 5 bases lay outside the gene matches. General study findings and limits: Twins' vaccine T cell responses were reported to seem partly convergent and partly personalized.

V and J are TRBV11-3 and TRBJ2-5; 7 bases fit TRBD1. This sample comprised T cells from blood (PBMCs), unsorted or a sorted subset (not recorded which), obtained before or after yellow fever vaccination (not recorded which). This TCR was recovered from a woman younger than 30 who received the yellow fever vaccine. The CDR3 coding sequence is TGTGCCAGCAGCTTAGCGGGGACAGTGAAAGAGACCCAGTACTTC. Protein: CASSLAGTVKETQYF. Drawing the rest from reference TRBV11-3 and TRBJ2-5, the complete variable domain is EAGVVQSPRYKIIEKKQPVAFWCNPISGHNTLYWYLQNLGQGPELLIRYENEEAVDDSQLPKDRFSAERLKGVDSTLKIQPAELGDSAVYLCASSLAGTVKETQYFGPGTRLLVL.